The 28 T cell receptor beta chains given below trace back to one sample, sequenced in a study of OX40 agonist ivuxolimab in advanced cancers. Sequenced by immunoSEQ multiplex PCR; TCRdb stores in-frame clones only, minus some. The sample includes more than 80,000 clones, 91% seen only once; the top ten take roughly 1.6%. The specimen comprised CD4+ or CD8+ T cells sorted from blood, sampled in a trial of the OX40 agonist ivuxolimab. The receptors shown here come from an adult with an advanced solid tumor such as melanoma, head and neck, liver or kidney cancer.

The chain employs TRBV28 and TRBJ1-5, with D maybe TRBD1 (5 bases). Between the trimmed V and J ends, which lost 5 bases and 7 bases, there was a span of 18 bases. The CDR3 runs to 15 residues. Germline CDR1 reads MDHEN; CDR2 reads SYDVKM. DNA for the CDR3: TGTGCCAGCAGTCCGATAGACAGAAGTCTCCAGCCCCAGCATTTT. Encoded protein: CASSPIDRSLQPQHF.

CDR3: CASSWYNEQFF. The CDR3 region has the DNA TGTGCCAGCAGTTGGTACAATGAGCAGTTCTTC. This rearrangement joins TRBV28 to TRBJ2-1, with D uncertain. The ends were cut back, 4 bases at V and 4 bases at J, with 2 bases in the middle. The germline V gene has CDR1 MDHEN and CDR2 SYDVKM. This CDR3 is built from 11 residues. The full variable domain, with the rest looked up from reference TRBV28 and TRBJ2-1, is DVKVTQSSRYLVKRTGEKVFLECVQDMDHENMFWYRQDPGLGLRLIYFSYDVKMKEKGDIPEGYSVSREKKERFSLILESASTNQTSMYLCASSWYNEQFFGPGTRLTVL.

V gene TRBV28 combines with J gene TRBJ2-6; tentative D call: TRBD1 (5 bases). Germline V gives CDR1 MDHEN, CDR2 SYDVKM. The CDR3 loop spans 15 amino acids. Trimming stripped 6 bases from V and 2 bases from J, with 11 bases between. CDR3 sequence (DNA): TGTGCCAGCAGGTTAGCAGGGACTGGGGCCAACGTCCTGACTTTC. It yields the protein CASRLAGTGANVLTF.

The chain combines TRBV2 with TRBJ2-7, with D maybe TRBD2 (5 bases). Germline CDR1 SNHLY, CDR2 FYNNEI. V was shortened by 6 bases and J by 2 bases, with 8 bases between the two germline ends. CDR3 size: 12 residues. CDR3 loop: CASSPGTYEQYF. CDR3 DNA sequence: TGTGCCAGCAGCCCGGGAACCTACGAGCAGTACTTC.

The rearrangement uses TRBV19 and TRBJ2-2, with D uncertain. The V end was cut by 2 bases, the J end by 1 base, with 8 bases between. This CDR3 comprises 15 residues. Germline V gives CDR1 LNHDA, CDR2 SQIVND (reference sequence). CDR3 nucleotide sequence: TGTGCCAGTAGTATACAGGCCCAGAACACCGGGGAGCTGTTTTTT. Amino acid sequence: CASSIQAQNTGELFF.

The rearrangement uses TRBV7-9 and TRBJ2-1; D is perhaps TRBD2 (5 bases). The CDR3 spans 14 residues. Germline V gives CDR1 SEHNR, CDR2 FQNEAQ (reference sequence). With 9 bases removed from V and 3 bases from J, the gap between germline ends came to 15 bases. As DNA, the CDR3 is TGTGCCAGTACTATACTAGGAAGCTACAATGAGCAGTTCTTC. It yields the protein CASTILGSYNEQFF.

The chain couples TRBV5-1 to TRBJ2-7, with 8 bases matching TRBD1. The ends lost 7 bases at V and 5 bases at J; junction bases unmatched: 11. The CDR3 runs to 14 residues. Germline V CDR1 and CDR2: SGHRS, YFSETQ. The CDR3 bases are TGCGCCAGCGGGCCCGGGCAGGGGGCCCACGAGCAGTACTTC. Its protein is CASGPGQGAHEQYF. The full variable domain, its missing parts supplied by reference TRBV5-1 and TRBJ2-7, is KAGVTQTPRYLIKTRGQQVTLSCSPISGHRSVSWYQQTPGQGLQFLFEYFSETQRNKGNFPGRFSGRQFSNSRSEMNVSTLELGDSALYLCASGPGQGAHEQYFGPGTRLTVT.

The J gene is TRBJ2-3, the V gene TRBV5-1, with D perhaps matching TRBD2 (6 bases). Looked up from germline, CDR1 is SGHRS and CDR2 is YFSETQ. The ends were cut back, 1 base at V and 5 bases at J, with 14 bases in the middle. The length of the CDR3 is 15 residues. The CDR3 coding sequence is TGCGCCAGCAGCTTGTCTCTCCCGGGAGAAGATACGCAGTATTTT. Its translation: CASSLSLPGEDTQYF.

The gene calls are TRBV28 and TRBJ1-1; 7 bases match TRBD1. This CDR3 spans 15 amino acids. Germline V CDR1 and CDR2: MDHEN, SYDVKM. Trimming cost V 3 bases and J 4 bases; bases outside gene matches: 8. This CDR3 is CASSFFAGGSTEAFF. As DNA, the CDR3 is TGTGCCAGCAGTTTTTTTGCAGGGGGGAGCACTGAAGCTTTCTTT.

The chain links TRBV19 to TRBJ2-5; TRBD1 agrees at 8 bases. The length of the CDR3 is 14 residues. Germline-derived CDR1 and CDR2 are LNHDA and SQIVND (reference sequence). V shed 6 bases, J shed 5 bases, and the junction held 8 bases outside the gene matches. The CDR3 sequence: CASRRRQGLETQYF. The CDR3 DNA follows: TGTGCCAGTAGGAGACGACAGGGGCTGGAGACCCAGTACTTC.

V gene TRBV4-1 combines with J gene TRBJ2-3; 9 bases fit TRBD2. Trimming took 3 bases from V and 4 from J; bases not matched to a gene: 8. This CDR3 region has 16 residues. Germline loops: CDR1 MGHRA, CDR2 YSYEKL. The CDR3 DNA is TGCGCCAGCAGCCAGGGCGCGGGAGGGGGGGCAGATACGCAGTATTTT. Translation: CASSQGAGGGADTQYF.

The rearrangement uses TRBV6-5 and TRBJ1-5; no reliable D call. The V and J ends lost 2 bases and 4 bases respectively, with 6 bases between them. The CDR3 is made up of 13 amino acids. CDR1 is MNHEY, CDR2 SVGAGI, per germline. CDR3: CASSYDGNQPQHF. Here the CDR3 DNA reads TGTGCCAGCAGTTACGACGGTAATCAGCCCCAGCATTTT.

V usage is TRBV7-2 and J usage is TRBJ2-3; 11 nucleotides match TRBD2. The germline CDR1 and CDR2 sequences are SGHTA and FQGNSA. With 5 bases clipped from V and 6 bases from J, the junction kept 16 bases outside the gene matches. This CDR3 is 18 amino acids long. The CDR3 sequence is CASSPRGPGLAAPDTQYF. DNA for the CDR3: TGTGCCAGCAGCCCCCGTGGCCCGGGACTAGCGGCCCCCGATACGCAGTATTTT.

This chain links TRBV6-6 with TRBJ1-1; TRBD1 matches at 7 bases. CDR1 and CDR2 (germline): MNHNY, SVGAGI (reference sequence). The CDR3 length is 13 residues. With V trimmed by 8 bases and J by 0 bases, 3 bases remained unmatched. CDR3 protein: CASQQGMNTEAFF. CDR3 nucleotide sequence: TGTGCCAGCCAACAGGGGATGAACACTGAAGCTTTCTTT.

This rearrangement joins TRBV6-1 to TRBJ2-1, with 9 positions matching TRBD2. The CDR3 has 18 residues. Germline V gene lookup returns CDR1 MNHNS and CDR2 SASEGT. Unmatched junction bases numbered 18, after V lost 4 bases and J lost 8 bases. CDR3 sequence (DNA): TGTGCCAGCAGTGGAGGAGGGTTAGCGGGAGTGGATTTCTATGAGCAGTTCTTC. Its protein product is CASSGGGLAGVDFYEQFF.

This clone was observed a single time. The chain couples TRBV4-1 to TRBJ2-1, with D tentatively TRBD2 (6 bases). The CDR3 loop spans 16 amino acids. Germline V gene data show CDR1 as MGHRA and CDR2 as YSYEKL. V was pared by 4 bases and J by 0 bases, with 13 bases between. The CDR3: CASSPYSGFSYNEQFF. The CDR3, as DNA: TGCGCCAGCAGCCCCTATAGCGGTTTCTCCTACAATGAGCAGTTCTTC.

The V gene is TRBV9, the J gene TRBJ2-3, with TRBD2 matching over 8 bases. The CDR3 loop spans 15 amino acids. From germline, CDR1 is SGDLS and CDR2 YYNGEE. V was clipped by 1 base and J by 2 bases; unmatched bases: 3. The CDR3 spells CASSVWREATDTQYF. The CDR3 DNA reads TGTGCCAGCAGCGTATGGCGGGAGGCCACAGATACGCAGTATTTT.

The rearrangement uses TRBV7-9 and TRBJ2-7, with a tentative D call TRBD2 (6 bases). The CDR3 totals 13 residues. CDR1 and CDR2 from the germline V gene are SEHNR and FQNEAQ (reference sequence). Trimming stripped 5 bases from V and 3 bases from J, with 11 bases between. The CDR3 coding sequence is TGTGCCAGCAGCCGGAGGGAAAGCTACGAGCAGTACTTC. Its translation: CASSRRESYEQYF.

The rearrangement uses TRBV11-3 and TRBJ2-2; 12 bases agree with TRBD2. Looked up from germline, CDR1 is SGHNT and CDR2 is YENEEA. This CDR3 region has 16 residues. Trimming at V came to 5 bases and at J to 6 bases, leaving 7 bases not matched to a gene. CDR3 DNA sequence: TGTGCCAGCAGCCCATGGACTAGCGGGATATCCGGGGAGCTGTTTTTT. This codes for CASSPWTSGISGELFF.

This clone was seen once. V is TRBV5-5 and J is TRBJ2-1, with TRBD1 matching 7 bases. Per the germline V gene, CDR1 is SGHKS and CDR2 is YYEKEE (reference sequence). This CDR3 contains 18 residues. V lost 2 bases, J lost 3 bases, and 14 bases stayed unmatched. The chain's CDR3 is CASSLNSQRGRGYNEQFF. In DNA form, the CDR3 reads TGTGCCAGCAGCTTAAACTCTCAGAGGGGGCGCGGCTACAATGAGCAGTTCTTC.

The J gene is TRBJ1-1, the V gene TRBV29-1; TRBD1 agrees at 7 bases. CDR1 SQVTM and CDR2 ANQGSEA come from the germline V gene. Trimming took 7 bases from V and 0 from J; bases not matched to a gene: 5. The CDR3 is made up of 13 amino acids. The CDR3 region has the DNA TGCAGCGCGTACAGGGGATTGAACACTGAAGCTTTCTTT. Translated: CSAYRGLNTEAFF.

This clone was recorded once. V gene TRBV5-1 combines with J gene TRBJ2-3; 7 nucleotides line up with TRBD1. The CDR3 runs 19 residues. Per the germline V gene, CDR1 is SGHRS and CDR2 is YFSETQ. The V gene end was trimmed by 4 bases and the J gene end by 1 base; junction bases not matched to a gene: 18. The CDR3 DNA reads TGCGCCAGCAGCCTAGGGAAAGGACAGGTGAATGGTCGCACAGATACGCAGTATTTT. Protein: CASSLGKGQVNGRTDTQYF.

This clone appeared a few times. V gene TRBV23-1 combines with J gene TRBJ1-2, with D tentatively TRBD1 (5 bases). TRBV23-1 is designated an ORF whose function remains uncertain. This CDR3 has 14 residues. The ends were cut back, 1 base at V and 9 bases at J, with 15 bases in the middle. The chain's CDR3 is CASSQWGRRACYTF. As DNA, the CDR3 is TGCGCCAGCAGTCAATGGGGCAGGCGGGCGTGCTACACCTTC.

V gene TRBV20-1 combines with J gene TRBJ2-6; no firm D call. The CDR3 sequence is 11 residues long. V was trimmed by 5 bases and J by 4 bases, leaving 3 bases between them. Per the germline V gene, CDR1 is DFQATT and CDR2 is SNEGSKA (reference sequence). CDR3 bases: TGCAGTGCTGGGGGGGCCAACGTCCTGACTTTC. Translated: CSAGGANVLTF.

The CDR3 sequence is CASSDRGPQPQHF. The CDR3 DNA is TGTGCCAGCAGTGACAGGGGGCCTCAGCCCCAGCATTTT. V gene TRBV28 combines with J gene TRBJ1-5; 10 positions agree with TRBD1. The germline CDR1 and CDR2 sequences are MDHEN and SYDVKM. J lost 6 bases, V lost 5 bases, and 1 base had no gene match. This CDR3 comprises 13 residues.

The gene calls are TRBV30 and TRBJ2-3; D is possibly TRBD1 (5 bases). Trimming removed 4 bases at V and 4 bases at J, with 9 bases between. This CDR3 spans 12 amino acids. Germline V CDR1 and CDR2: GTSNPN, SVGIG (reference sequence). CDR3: CAWTQGADTQYF. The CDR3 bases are TGTGCCTGGACCCAGGGTGCAGATACGCAGTATTTT.

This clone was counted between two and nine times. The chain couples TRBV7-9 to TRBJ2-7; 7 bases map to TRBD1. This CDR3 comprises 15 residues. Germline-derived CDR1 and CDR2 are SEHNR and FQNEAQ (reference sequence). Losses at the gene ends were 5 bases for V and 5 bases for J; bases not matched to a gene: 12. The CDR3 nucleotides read TGTGCCAGCAGCCCCCTACAGGGGCGGCTCCACGAGCAGTACTTC. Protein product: CASSPLQGRLHEQYF.

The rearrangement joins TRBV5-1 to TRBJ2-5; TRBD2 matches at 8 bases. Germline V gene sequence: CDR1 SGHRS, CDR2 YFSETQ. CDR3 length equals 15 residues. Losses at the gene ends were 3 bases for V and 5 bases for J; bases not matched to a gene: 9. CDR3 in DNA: TGCGCCAGCAGCTCCCCAAAAGCGGGAGTGGAGACCCAGTACTTC. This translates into CASSSPKAGVETQYF.